This T cell receptor (beta chain) was sequenced for a study of cytomegalovirus exposure and HLA in healthy donors. Turning to the study itself: Unique TCR beta sequences numbering some 110 million came from 150 million to 200 million T cells in an earlier analysis.

The CDR3 sequence is 11 residues long. Germline V gene data show CDR1 as DFQATT and CDR2 as SNEGSKA (reference sequence). V lost 5 bases and J lost 3, with 5 bases in between. Study-wide points: Most of the TCR beta V segments (in an earlier analysis) were productive either about 87% or about 30% of the time. Follow-up analysis found HLA locus-dependent TCR association rates, highest for DRB1 and lowest for HLA-C. Across donors, presence/absence analyses took sequencing depth to be roughly uniform.

As to this clone: The antigen is unknown.

PCR primers comprised 60 Vbeta and 13 Jbeta primers. TCRdb's copy holds only in-frame clones and misses some; the assay was immunoSEQ multiplex PCR. The repertoire holds roughly 58,000 clones, with around 83% as singletons. The chain uses TRBV20-1 and TRBJ2-1, with D hard to call. Sample: PBMCs. This TCR was sampled from a human donor in good health. The CDR3 reads CSAEVYNEQFF. CDR3 sequence (DNA): TGCAGTGCTGAGGTCTACAATGAGCAGTTCTTC.